Following are 29 T cell receptor beta chains from one sample sequenced in a study of blood T cell repertoires in COVID-19. Some clones are missing from TCRdb's copy, which holds only in-frame ones; the method was immunoSEQ multiplex PCR. The data hold a few hundred thousand clones, with around 87% observed a single time. Specimen: peripheral blood. The origin of the receptors is a woman in her 50s who had recovered from COVID-19.

This clone has only one observation. As DNA, the CDR3 is TGTGCCAGCAGCGTTGGGCTAGCGGGGGGGCGTGAGACCCAGTACTTC. Amino acid sequence: CASSVGLAGGRETQYF. The chain has TRBV9 and TRBJ2-5, with TRBD2 matching over 12 bases. Germline-derived CDR1 and CDR2 are SGDLS and YYNGEE. Germline trimming cut 2 bases from V and 5 bases from J; bases unmatched to any gene: 7. This CDR3 has 16 residues.

This clone has only a few counts. V is TRBV12-5 and J is TRBJ2-1, with 8 bases aligning to TRBD2. The V segment lost 4 bases and the J segment 9 bases; nucleotides outside the gene matches: 11. This CDR3 spans 15 amino acids. CDR1 is LGHNT and CDR2 is FRNRAP in the germline V gene. In DNA, the CDR3 is TGTGCTAGTGGTTACGGCGTTAGCGGGATGGTTGAGCAGTTCTTC. It codes for CASGYGVSGMVEQFF.

The chain employs TRBV27 and TRBJ1-6; 8 positions agree with TRBD1. Germline CDR1 and CDR2: MNHEY and SMNVEV (reference sequence). The CDR3 covers 20 residues. J gave up 7 bases and V 7 bases, and 24 bases lay outside the gene matches. The CDR3 sequence: CASTSLQGNKDRDDNSPLHF. In nucleotides, the CDR3 is TGTGCCAGCACCAGTCTCCAGGGGAACAAGGACAGGGATGACAATTCACCCCTCCACTTT.

This chain links TRBV9 with TRBJ1-3, with D possibly TRBD1 on 5 matching bases. Germline CDR1 reads SGDLS; CDR2 reads YYNGEE. Between the trimmed V and J ends, which lost 4 bases and 2 bases, there was a span of 16 bases. The length of the CDR3 is 16 residues. Written as DNA, the CDR3 is TGTGCCAGCAGCCCCCTCGACAGCACCACTGGAAACACCATATATTTT. This codes for CASSPLDSTTGNTIYF.

V is TRBV5-5 and J is TRBJ2-4; 10 positions agree with TRBD1. The CDR3 covers 16 residues. Per germline, CDR1 SGHKS and CDR2 YYEKEE (reference sequence). V was clipped by 4 bases and J by 6 bases; unmatched bases: 10. Written as DNA, the CDR3 is TGTGCCAGCAGCCTATTACCGGGACAGGGGTCAAACATTCAGTACTTC. This sequence encodes CASSLLPGQGSNIQYF.

This chain uses TRBV3-1 (or the pseudogene TRBV3-2) with TRBJ1-5; D call uncertain. The germline V gene has CDR1 LGHDT and CDR2 YNNKEL (reference sequence). Trimming cost V 4 bases and J 0 bases, with 10 bases left between them. The CDR3 extends over 15 amino acids. The CDR3 loop is CASSPQVNSNQPQHF. The CDR3 DNA sequence: TGTGCCAGCAGCCCGCAGGTTAATAGCAATCAGCCCCAGCATTTT.

The chain joins TRBV28 to TRBJ1-4, with 10 bases aligning to TRBD1. V dropped 3 bases and J dropped 6; count of bases not matched to a gene: 4. Germline V gene lookup returns CDR1 MDHEN and CDR2 SYDVKM. The CDR3 length is 15 residues. The CDR3 sequence is CASSFPGTGDEKLFF. As DNA, the CDR3 is TGTGCCAGCAGTTTCCCCGGGACAGGGGATGAAAAACTGTTTTTT.

The V call is TRBV6-4, the J call TRBJ2-2, with 10 bases identical to TRBD1. The V gene end was trimmed by 6 bases and the J gene end by 4 bases; junction bases not matched to a gene: 2. This CDR3 comprises 14 residues. Looked up from germline, CDR1 is MRHNA and CDR2 is SNTAGT. The CDR3 DNA is TGTGCCAGCAGGGGACAGGGGTCCACCGGGGAGCTGTTTTTT. This codes for CASRGQGSTGELFF.

The chain carries TRBV2 and TRBJ1-1, with D possibly matching TRBD1 (6 bases). This CDR3 is 13 amino acids long. From germline, CDR1 is SNHLY and CDR2 FYNNEI. Trimming took 0 bases from V and 8 from J, leaving 10 bases between them. CDR3 DNA sequence: TGTGCCAGCAGTGAAGCCAGGACAGTAGAAGCTTTCTTT. It is translated as CASSEARTVEAFF.

The rearrangement uses TRBV18 and TRBJ2-2; 7 bases line up with TRBD1. V dropped 1 base and J dropped 4; count of bases not matched to a gene: 0. Germline-derived CDR1 and CDR2 are KGHSH and LQKENI. CDR3 length: 14 amino acids. This CDR3 reads CASSPQGATGELFF. In DNA form, the CDR3 reads TGTGCCAGCTCACCACAGGGGGCCACCGGGGAGCTGTTTTTT.

The chain is built from TRBV7-3 and TRBJ2-1; D might be TRBD2 (6 bases). The germline V gene encodes CDR1 SGHTA and CDR2 FQGTGA. The ends were cut back, 5 bases at V and 4 bases at J, with 9 bases in the middle. The CDR3 covers 13 residues. The CDR3 DNA follows: TGTGCCAGCAGCCCGGGGACTTACAATGAGCAGTTCTTC. Translating gives CASSPGTYNEQFF. Full variable domain (rest looked up from reference TRBV7-3 and TRBJ2-1): GAGVSQTPSNKVTEKGKYVELRCDPISGHTALYWYRQSLGQGPEFLIYFQGTGAADDSGLPNDRFFAVRPEGSVSTLKIQRTERGDSAVYLCASSPGTYNEQFFGPGTRLTVL.

This chain joins TRBV28 and TRBJ1-1; no clear D. The CDR3 totals 16 residues. Germline assignment: CDR1 MDHEN and CDR2 SYDVKM. Trimming cost V 3 bases and J 1 base, with 15 bases left between them. This CDR3 is CASSFPWGAGNTEAFF. The CDR3 DNA reads as TGTGCCAGCAGTTTCCCATGGGGAGCGGGGAACACTGAAGCTTTCTTT.

The chain has TRBV27 and TRBJ2-1; D is perhaps TRBD2 (6 bases). The CDR3 totals 15 residues. CDR1 is MNHEY, CDR2 SMNVEV, per germline (reference sequence). Trimming pared 2 bases from V and 6 bases from J, leaving 14 bases between. CDR3 sequence: CASSLNPGSVNEQFF. The CDR3 region has the DNA TGTGCCAGCAGTTTAAACCCCGGGAGCGTCAATGAGCAGTTCTTC.

The chain employs TRBV11-2 and TRBJ2-5, with 10 bases identical to TRBD2. V was pared by 3 bases and J by 3 bases, with 4 bases of the junction left unmatched. The CDR3 loop spans 15 amino acids. CDR1 SGHAT and CDR2 FQNNGV come from the germline V gene. CDR3: CASSFTSGGEETQYF. The CDR3 DNA sequence: TGTGCCAGCAGCTTTACAAGCGGGGGGGAAGAGACCCAGTACTTC.

The V gene is TRBV4-2, the J gene TRBJ1-1; D unresolved. CDR3 length: 13 amino acids. With 2 bases removed from V and 1 base from J, the gap between germline ends came to 5 bases. The germline V gene has CDR1 LGHNA and CDR2 YNFKEQ. Here the CDR3 DNA reads TGTGCCAGCAGCCAACCCGGGAACACTGAAGCTTTCTTT. This translates into CASSQPGNTEAFF.

This CDR3 reads CASSQAAGVTEAFF. In nucleotides, the CDR3 is TGCGCCAGCAGCCAAGCAGCAGGGGTGACTGAAGCTTTCTTT. This chain links TRBV4-3 with TRBJ1-1, with D tentatively TRBD1 (6 bases). The length of the CDR3 is 14 residues. The V and J ends lost 1 base and 5 bases respectively, with 11 bases between them. CDR1 and CDR2 from the germline V gene are LGHNA and YSLEER.

The chain uses TRBV5-1 and TRBJ2-1; 7 positions agree with TRBD2. CDR3 size: 17 residues. The germline CDR1 and CDR2 sequences are SGHRS and YFSETQ. Trimming at V came to 1 base and at J to 7 bases, leaving 14 bases not matched to a gene. The CDR3 spells CASSLYRGGSAGNEQFF. Written as DNA, the CDR3 is TGCGCCAGCAGCTTGTATCGGGGCGGGAGCGCGGGAAATGAGCAGTTCTTC.

This clone was recorded a few times. V and J are TRBV2 and TRBJ2-7; 7 bases agree with TRBD2. In germline, CDR1 is SNHLY, CDR2 FYNNEI. CDR3 length equals 15 residues. The J segment lost 0 bases and the V segment lost 6 bases, leaving 8 bases of the junction unmatched. CDR3 in amino acids: CASRGRGGNSYEQYF. The CDR3 bases are TGTGCCAGCAGGGGGAGGGGCGGGAACTCCTACGAGCAGTACTTC.

The CDR3 DNA reads as TGCGCCAGCAGCGACACTGTTGGCTACACCTTC. Protein product: CASSDTVGYTF. The chain links TRBV4-1 to TRBJ1-2; no clear D gene. Trimming stripped 5 bases from V and 7 bases from J, with 8 bases between. Germline loops: CDR1 MGHRA, CDR2 YSYEKL. The CDR3 spans 11 residues.

The V gene is TRBV9, the J gene TRBJ2-2; D might be TRBD2 (5 bases). The CDR3 consists of 14 residues. The V gene's germline CDR1 is SGDLS and CDR2 YYNGEE. Trimming pared 4 bases from V and 7 bases from J, leaving 14 bases between. The DNA of the CDR3 is TGTGCCAGCAGCCGGACCTTCGGGAACGGGGAGCTGTTTTTT. Protein sequence: CASSRTFGNGELFF.

The gene calls are TRBV11-2 and TRBJ2-5, with 10 bases matching TRBD2. Germline V gene sequence: CDR1 SGHAT, CDR2 FQNNGV. V lost 3 bases and J lost 5; bases outside the gene matches: 6. CDR3 size: 15 residues. This CDR3 reads CASSLMTSGSETQYF. The CDR3 DNA follows: TGTGCCAGCAGCTTGATGACTAGCGGGTCGGAGACCCAGTACTTC.

The genes are TRBV14 and TRBJ1-2; 7 bases line up with TRBD1. The junction had 3 bases not matched to a gene; V was cut back by 4 bases and J by 4 bases. In germline, CDR1 is SGHDN, CDR2 FVKESK. The CDR3 totals 13 residues. The DNA for the CDR3 is TGTGCCAGCAGCCGTAGACAGGGCTATGGCTACACCTTC. It encodes CASSRRQGYGYTF.

This clone was seen only once. This sequence joins TRBV7-9 and TRBJ2-4; TRBD1 matches at 12 bases. Germline trimming cut 5 bases from V and 4 bases from J; bases unmatched to any gene: 3. CDR3 size: 15 residues. Germline loops: CDR1 SEHNR, CDR2 FQNEAQ (reference sequence). Here the CDR3 reads CASSGTGGLKNIQYF. The CDR3 nucleotides read TGTGCCAGCAGCGGGACAGGGGGCTTAAAAAACATTCAGTACTTC. Complete variable domain (other parts from reference TRBV7-9 and TRBJ2-4): DTGVSQNPRHKITKRGQNVTFRCDPISEHNRLYWYRQTLGQGPEFLTYFQNEAQLEKSRLLSDRFSAERPKGSFSTLEIQRTEQGDSAMYLCASSGTGGLKNIQYFGAGTRLSVL.

This sequence joins TRBV23-1 and TRBJ1-5; D not certain. TRBV23-1 is an ORF; its function is uncertain. The V and J ends lost 0 bases and 9 bases respectively, with 15 bases between them. The CDR3 spans 15 residues. The CDR3 here is CASSQSGRRMLPQHF. In DNA form, the CDR3 reads TGCGCCAGCAGTCAATCGGGCCGTCGAATGCTGCCCCAGCATTTT.

Note on this clone: The identical CDR3 is also encoded by other nucleotide sequences in the sample. The chain is built from TRBV11-2 and TRBJ2-7; D gene unclear. The germline V gene has CDR1 SGHAT and CDR2 FQNNGV. CDR3 length equals 11 residues. The ends were cut back, 1 base at V and 4 bases at J, with 2 bases in the middle. The CDR3 here is CASSLAYEQYF. CDR3 DNA: TGTGCCAGCAGCTTAGCATACGAGCAGTACTTC.

V usage is TRBV28 and J usage is TRBJ2-5; D might be TRBD1 (6 bases). CDR3 size: 14 residues. The V gene's germline CDR1 is MDHEN and CDR2 SYDVKM. Trimming removed 6 bases at V and 3 bases at J, with 14 bases between. DNA of the CDR3: TGTGCCAGCAGCCAGGTCGGGACAAAAGAGACCCAGTACTTC. This gives the protein CASSQVGTKETQYF.

The chain recombines TRBV19 with TRBJ1-4; weak D call: TRBD1 (5 bases). CDR1 and CDR2 from the germline V gene are LNHDA and SQIVND (reference sequence). The CDR3 runs 14 residues. V was shortened by 5 bases and J by 4 bases, with 11 bases between the two germline ends. The CDR3 is CASSAQVLNEKLFF. The CDR3 DNA follows: TGTGCCAGTAGTGCACAGGTCCTTAATGAAAAACTGTTTTTT.

CDR3 in amino acids: CASSGRTGTGYEQYF. CDR3 DNA: TGTGCCAGTAGTGGGAGGACAGGGACGGGTTACGAGCAGTACTTC. The rearrangement uses TRBV19 and TRBJ2-7; 8 bases match TRBD1. The CDR3 totals 15 residues. J gave up 4 bases and V 5 bases, and 10 bases lay outside the gene matches. Germline V lookup: CDR1 LNHDA, CDR2 SQIVND (reference sequence).

This chain uses TRBV19 with TRBJ2-5; 8 positions agree with TRBD2. V dropped 1 base and J dropped 1; count of bases not matched to a gene: 11. The length of the CDR3 is 18 residues. The germline V gene has CDR1 LNHDA and CDR2 SQIVND (reference sequence). The CDR3 DNA reads as TGTGCCAGTAGTATAGCCCGTGGTAGGCGGGGGGTCCAAGAGACCCAGTACTTC. It codes for CASSIARGRRGVQETQYF.